This paragraph reports one TCR beta chain. The CDR3 consists of 17 residues. Unmatched junction bases numbered 12, after V lost 1 base and J lost 5 bases. The V gene's germline CDR1 is SGHVS and CDR2 FQNEAQ. Source study methods: For nucleated cells, counts were estimated from reference gene primer amplification. Generated by immunoSEQ multiplex PCR, the TCRdb table keeps only in-frame clones and is missing some. V and J calls and clone size follow that table, whereas D and trimming were derived from the DNA. The table includes around 170,000 clones, more than 85% detected once. This entry belongs to a study of blood T cell repertoires in COVID-19. As for the study in general: Spain, Italy and the United States supplied samples that represented acute and convalescent COVID-19.

The chain is built from TRBV7-8 and TRBJ1-1, with 8 positions matching TRBD1. The source material was peripheral blood. The TCR comes from a woman between 25 and 40 years old with active or convalescent COVID-19. This CDR3 is CASSLDRAGGRRTEAFF. CDR3 DNA: TGTGCCAGCAGCTTAGATAGGGCAGGGGGCCGAAGAACTGAAGCTTTCTTT.